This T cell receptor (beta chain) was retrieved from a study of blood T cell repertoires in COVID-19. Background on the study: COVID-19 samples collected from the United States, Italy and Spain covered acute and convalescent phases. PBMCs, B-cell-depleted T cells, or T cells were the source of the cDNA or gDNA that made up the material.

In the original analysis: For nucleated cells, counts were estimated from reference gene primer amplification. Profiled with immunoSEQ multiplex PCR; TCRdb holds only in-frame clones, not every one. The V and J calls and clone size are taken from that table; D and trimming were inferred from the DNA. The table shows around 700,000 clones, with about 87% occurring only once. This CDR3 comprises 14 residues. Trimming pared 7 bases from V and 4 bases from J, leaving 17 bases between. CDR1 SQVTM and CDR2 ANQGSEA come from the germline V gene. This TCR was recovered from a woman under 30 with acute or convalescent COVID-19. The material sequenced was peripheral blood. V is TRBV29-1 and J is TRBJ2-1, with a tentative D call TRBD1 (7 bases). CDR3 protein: CSAQGGLVYNEQFF. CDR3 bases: TGCAGCGCTCAGGGGGGTTTAGTATACAATGAGCAGTTCTTC.